Here is one T cell receptor beta chain with its context. CDR1 MNHEY and CDR2 SVGAGI come from the germline V gene. V shed 5 bases and J shed 4 bases, with 17 bases lying between them. CDR3 length: 15 residues. Methods used by the authors: From reference gene primer amplification, estimates of nucleated cell counts were derived. Method: immunoSEQ multiplex PCR; TCRdb's copy keeps in-frame clones and lacks some. The V and J calls and the clone size are those of that table, but D and trimming were determined from the DNA. The data show 200,000 to 250,000 clones, roughly 80% seen once. This sample is drawn from a study of blood T cell repertoires in COVID-19. For the study at large: COVID-19 samples, acute and convalescent, were from the United States, Italy and Spain. T cells, B-cell-depleted T cells, or PBMCs provided the cDNA or gDNA that served as material.

The sample taken for sequencing was peripheral blood. The chain uses TRBV6-5 and TRBJ1-1; maybe TRBD1 (6 bases). The sequence was obtained from a woman aged 18 to 35 with acute or convalescent COVID-19. This CDR3 is CASSTYRVGSTEAFF. The CDR3 bases are TGTGCCAGCAGTACCTACAGGGTGGGGAGCACTGAAGCTTTCTTT.